This TCR beta chain was documented in a study of blood T cells in healthy people across ages. With a J-beta primer mix and a sample-barcoded 5' primer, a second PCR ran about 7 to 11 cycles. TCRdb passed the 5' RACE reads through MiXCR, listing each CDR3 protein once. The sample shows around 1,100,000 distinct CDR3 sequences, 30% to 40% of them seen only once. Trimming removed 0 bases at V and 3 bases at J, with 8 bases between. The CDR3 has 14 amino acids. The germline V gene has CDR1 LGHNA and CDR2 YSLEER. The sample was blood. This TCR came from a man aged 18 to 29 in good health. The chain joins TRBV4-3 to TRBJ1-1, with D possibly matching TRBD1 (5 bases). The CDR3 sequence: CASSQDRVYTEAFF. The CDR3 DNA sequence: TGCGCCAGCAGCCAAGACAGGGTTTACACTGAAGCTTTCTTT.